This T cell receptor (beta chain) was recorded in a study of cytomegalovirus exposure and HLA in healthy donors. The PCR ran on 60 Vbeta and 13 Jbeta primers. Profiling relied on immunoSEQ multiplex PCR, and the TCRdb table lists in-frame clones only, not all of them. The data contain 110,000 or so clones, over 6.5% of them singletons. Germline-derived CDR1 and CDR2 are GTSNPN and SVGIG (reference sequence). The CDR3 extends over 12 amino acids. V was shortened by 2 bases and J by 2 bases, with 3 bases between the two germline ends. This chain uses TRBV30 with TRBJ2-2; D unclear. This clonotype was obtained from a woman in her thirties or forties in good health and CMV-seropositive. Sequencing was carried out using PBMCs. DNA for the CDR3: TGTGCCTGGAGTCGTAACACCGGGGAGCTGTTTTTT. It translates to CAWSRNTGELFF.